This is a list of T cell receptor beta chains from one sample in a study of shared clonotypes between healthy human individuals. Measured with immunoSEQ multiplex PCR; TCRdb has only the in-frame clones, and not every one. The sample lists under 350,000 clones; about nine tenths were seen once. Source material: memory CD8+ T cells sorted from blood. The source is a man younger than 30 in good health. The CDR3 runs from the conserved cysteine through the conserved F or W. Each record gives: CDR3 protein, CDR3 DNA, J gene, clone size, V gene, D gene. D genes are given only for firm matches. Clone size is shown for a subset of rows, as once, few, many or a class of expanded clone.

CASSLDSAHTGELFF TGCGCCAGCAGCCTCGATAGCGCCCACACCGGGGAGCTGTTTTTT TRBJ2-2 NA TRBV10-1 NA
CASSEAGIFIGQNTEAFF TGTGCCAGCAGTGAGGCAGGGATATTTATTGGGCAGAACACTGAAGCTTTCTTT TRBJ1-1 NA TRBV6-1 NA
CASSLLGLGPPYYGYTF TGTGCCAGCAGCCTACTTGGTCTGGGCCCGCCGTACTATGGCTACACCTTC TRBJ1-2 NA TRBV7-9 NA
CASSPPIFSNYGYTF TGCGCCAGCAGCCCACCGATATTTTCTAACTATGGCTACACCTTC TRBJ1-2 NA TRBV4-1 NA
CASSAWTGAGTEAFF TGTGCCAGCAGCGCTTGGACAGGGGCTGGCACTGAAGCTTTCTTT TRBJ1-1 NA TRBV9 TRBD1
CASSPLQTSSTDTQYF TGTGCCAGCAGCCCACTACAGACCTCTAGCACAGATACGCAGTATTTT TRBJ2-3 NA TRBV14 NA
CAWTSCGGTCGTEAFF TGTGCCTGGACTTCGTGTGGGGGGACTTGTGGCACTGAAGCTTTCTTT TRBJ1-1 NA TRBV30 NA
CASNERPSGANVLTF TGTGCCAGCAACGAAAGGCCCTCTGGGGCCAACGTCCTGACTTTC TRBJ2-6 NA TRBV6-1 NA
CATALWQATDTQYF TGTGCCACCGCCTTATGGCAGGCCACAGATACGCAGTATTTT TRBJ2-3 NA TRBV6-6 NA
CASSLYWGQSSYNSPLHF TGTGCCAGCAGTTTATATTGGGGCCAGAGCTCCTATAATTCACCCCTCCACTTT TRBJ1-6 once TRBV28 NA
CASSLEGGTAEAFF TGTGCCAGCAGCTTAGAAGGAGGGACCGCTGAAGCTTTCTTT TRBJ1-1 many TRBV13 NA
CASSSRYPSYSSYNEQFF TGTGCCAGCAGCAGCCGATACCCGTCCTATAGCTCCTACAATGAGCAGTTCTTC TRBJ2-1 NA TRBV21-1 NA